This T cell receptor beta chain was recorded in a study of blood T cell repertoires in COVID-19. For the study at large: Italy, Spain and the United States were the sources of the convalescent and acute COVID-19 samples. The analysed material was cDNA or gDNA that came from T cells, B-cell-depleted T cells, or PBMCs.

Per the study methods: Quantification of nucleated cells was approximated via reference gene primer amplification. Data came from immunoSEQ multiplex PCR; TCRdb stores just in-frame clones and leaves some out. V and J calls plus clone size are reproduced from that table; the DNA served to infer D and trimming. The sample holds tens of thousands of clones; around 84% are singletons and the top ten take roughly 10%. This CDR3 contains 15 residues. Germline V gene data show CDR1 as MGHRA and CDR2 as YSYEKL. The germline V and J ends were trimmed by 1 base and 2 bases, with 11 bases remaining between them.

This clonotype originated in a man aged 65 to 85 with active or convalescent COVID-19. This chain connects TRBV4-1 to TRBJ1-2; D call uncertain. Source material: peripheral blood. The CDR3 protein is CASSQGATLNYGYTF. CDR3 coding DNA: TGCGCCAGCAGCCAAGGAGCGACTCTCAACTATGGCTACACCTTC.